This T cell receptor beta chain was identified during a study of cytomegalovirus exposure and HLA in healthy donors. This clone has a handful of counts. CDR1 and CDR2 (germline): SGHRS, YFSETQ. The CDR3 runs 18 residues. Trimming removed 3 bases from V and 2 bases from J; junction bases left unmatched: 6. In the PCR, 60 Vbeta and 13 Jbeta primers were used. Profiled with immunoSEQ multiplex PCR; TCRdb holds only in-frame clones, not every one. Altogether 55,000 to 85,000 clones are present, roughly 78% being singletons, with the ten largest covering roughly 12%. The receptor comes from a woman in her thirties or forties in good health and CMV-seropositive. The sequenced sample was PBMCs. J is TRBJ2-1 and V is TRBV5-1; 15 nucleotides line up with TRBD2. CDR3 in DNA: TGCGCCAGCAGCTACGGACTAGCGGGGGGGCATGCCTACAATGAGCAGTTCTTC. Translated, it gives CASSYGLAGGHAYNEQFF.